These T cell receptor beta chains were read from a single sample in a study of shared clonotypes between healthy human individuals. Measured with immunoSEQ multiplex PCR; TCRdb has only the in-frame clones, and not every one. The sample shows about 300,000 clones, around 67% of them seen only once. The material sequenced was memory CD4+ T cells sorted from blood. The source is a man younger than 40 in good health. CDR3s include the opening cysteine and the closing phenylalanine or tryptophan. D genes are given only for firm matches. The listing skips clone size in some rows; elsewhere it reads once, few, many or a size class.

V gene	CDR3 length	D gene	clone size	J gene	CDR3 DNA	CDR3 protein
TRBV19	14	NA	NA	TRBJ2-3	TGTGCCAGTAGTATGAGTAAGGGATCACGTACGCAGTATTTT	CASSMSKGSRTQYF
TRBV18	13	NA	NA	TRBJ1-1	TGTGCCAGCTCATTGTTCGGTTACACTGAAGCTTTCTTT	CASSLFGYTEAFF
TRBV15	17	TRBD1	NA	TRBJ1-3	TGTGCCACCAGCAGAGATCTCGGACAGGGGGCTGGAAACACCATATATTTT	CATSRDLGQGAGNTIYF
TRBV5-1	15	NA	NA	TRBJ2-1	TGCGCCAGCAGCTTGGAGGGGGACGTATACAATGAGCAGTTCTTC	CASSLEGDVYNEQFF
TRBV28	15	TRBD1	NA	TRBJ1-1	TGTGCCAGCAGTAAACGGACAGGTATCGGCACTGAAGCTTTCTTT	CASSKRTGIGTEAFF
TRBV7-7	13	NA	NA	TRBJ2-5	TGTGCTAGCAGCTTAGCCCTTGCGGAGACCCAGTACTTC	CASSLALAETQYF
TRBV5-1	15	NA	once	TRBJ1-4	TGCGCCAGCAGCTTGCAGTTCGAGGGAAATGAAAAACTGTTTTTT	CASSLQFEGNEKLFF
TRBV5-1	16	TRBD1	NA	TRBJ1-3	TGCGCCAGCAGCGCGACAGGGGACATATCTGGAAACACCATATATTTT	CASSATGDISGNTIYF
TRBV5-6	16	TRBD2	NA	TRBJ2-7	TGTGCCAGCAGCCCGCCCGAGCGGGAGAAGGGCTACGAGCAGTACTTC	CASSPPEREKGYEQYF
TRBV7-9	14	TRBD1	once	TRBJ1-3	TGTGCCAGCAGCTTGACAGGGGCTGGAAACACCATATATTTT	CASSLTGAGNTIYF
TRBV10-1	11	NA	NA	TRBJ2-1	TGCGCCAGCGGAAATTACAATGAGCAGTTCTTC	CASGNYNEQFF
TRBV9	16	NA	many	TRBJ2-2	TGTGCCAGCAGCGTAGGGGTCTCGCGGGAAGGCGGGGAGCTGTTTTTT	CASSVGVSREGGELFF
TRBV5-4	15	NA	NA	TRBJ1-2	TGTGCCAGCAGCGATAGGGGCGTCGGTAACTATGGCTACACCTTC	CASSDRGVGNYGYTF
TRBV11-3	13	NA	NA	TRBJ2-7	TGTGCCAGCAGCTTCGCTTTGGGATCCGAGCAGTACTTC	CASSFALGSEQYF
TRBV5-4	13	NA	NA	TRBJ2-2	TGTGCCAGCAACGGCGGGAACACCGGGGAGCTGTTTTTT	CASNGGNTGELFF
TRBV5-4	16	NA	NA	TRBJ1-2	TGTGCCAGCACCCCCAGGAGCAGGGGCCAAAACTATGGCTACACCTTC	CASTPRSRGQNYGYTF
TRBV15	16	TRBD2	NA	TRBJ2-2	TGTGCCACCAGCAGAATGGGAGGGGTATATACCGGGGAGCTGTTTTTT	CATSRMGGVYTGELFF
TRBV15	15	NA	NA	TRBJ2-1	TGTGCCACCAGCAGAGATGGGGCAGATTACAATGAGCAGTTCTTC	CATSRDGADYNEQFF
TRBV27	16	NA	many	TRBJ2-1	TGTGCCGCCCGGCCGCTACATCGCAACTACCACTATGAGCAGTTCTTC	CAARPLHRNYHYEQFF
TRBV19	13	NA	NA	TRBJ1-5	TGTGCCAGTAGTACCATATTGGATCAGCCCCAGCATTTT	CASSTILDQPQHF
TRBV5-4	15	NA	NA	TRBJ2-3	TGTGCCAGCAGCCTGGACAGTTCTAGCACAGATACGCAGTATTTT	CASSLDSSSTDTQYF
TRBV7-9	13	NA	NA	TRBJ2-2	TGTGCCAGCAGCTTATATTCAGAAGGGGAGCTGTTTTTT	CASSLYSEGELFF
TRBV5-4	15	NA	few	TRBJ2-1	TGTGCCAGCAGCGAGACAGGTGACTCCTACAATGAGCAGTTCTTC	CASSETGDSYNEQFF
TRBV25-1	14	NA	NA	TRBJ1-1	TGTGCCAGCAGTCCTAGGCAGGGTAACACTGAAGCTTTCTTT	CASSPRQGNTEAFF
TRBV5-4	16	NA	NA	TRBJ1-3	TGTGCCAGCAGCCAAGGGACGGCCGGATATGGAAACACCATATATTTT	CASSQGTAGYGNTIYF
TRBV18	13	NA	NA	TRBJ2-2	TGTGCCAGCTCACCCGTGAGCACCGGGGAGCTGTTTTTT	CASSPVSTGELFF
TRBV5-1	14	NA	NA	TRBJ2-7	TGCGCCAGCAGTTTGGACTCGCCCAGATACGAGCAGTACTTC	CASSLDSPRYEQYF
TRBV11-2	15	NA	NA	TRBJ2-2	TGTGCCAGCAGCAATAACGCCCTGAACACCGGGGAGCTGTTTTTT	CASSNNALNTGELFF
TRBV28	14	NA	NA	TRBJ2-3	TGTGCCAGCAGTTTAAAAACCCCGTCGGGTACGCAGTATTTT	CASSLKTPSGTQYF
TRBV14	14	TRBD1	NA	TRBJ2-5	TGTGCCAGCAGCCCGACAGGGGTTGAGGAGACCCAGTACTTC	CASSPTGVEETQYF
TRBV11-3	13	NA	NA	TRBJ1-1	TGTGCCAGCAGCTCCGACAGCGGCACTGAAGCTTTCTTT	CASSSDSGTEAFF
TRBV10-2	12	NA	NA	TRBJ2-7	TGCGCCAGCAGGGCGGGTTCCTACGAGCAGTACTTC	CASRAGSYEQYF
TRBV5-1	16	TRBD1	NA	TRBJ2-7	TGCGCCAGCAGGTTGAACACCGGGACAGGGGGATACGAGCAGTACTTC	CASRLNTGTGGYEQYF
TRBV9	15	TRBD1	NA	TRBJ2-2	TGTGCCAGCAGCGTAGCGGCAGGGGGTCCCGGGGAGCTGTTTTTT	CASSVAAGGPGELFF
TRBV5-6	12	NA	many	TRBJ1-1	TGTGCCAGCAGCTTGGTTTTCACTGAAGCTTTCTTT	CASSLVFTEAFF
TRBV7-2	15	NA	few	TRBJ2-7	TGTGCCAGCAGCTCCGCTCTTGGGTGTTTCTACGAGCAGTACTTC	CASSSALGCFYEQYF
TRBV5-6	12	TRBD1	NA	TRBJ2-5	TGTGCCAGCAGTTTTAACCGGGACAGAGAGTACTTC	CASSFNRDREYF